This T cell receptor beta chain was captured in a study of long-term antiretroviral therapy in people with HIV (dated by TCRdb to the early 2020s). Turning to the overall study: The earliest samples were collected approximately a decade before the 2015 WHO recommendation for immediate ART, a period when ART was typically delayed until CD4 counts fell. A retrospective serial study tested whether changes in peripheral blood TRB repertoire composition and diversity were associated with ART initiation and durable HIV suppression. A total of 150 to 200 cryopreserved PBMC samples were contributed to the cohort by 30 adults with confirmed HIV infection, with samples collected serially over a mean of roughly six years (range 1-12). About 40% of the roughly 30 participants with HIV were female. No cross-contamination during QIAcube processing was shown when test extractions of a monoclonal T-cell line were performed alongside about 30 polyclonal samples.

Inclusion was restricted to participants for whom at least one PBMC sample before ART initiation and at least two post-ART samples were available. Every participant with HIV received treatment in the United States of America. Before DNA extraction, cryopreserved samples containing roughly 0.85-11 million PBMC were thawed and washed. At the time of the earliest PBMC sample for each participant with HIV, ages ranged from roughly 20 to 54 years. PBMC samples from each participant spanned 1-4 timepoints before ART initiation and 2-8 timepoints after ART initiation, with a median of 7 samples. Serial HIV viral load, CD4+ T-cell count, ART history and demographic data were obtained for every participant. Using a Qiagen kit on a QIAcube, genomic DNA was extracted from unsorted PBMC, with samples processed in batches of 12. CDR3 length: 14 amino acids, cysteine to phenylalanine. Only the CDR3 DNA is retained, 42 bases long and in frame from the first base. V loses 2 bases of germline sequence and J loses 0 bases, and the interval between the two ends is 5 bases. As encoded in the germline V gene, CDR1 is SGHDN while CDR2 is FVKESK.

Findings and caveats that apply to the study as a whole: Expanded TRB clones identified before ART initiation dominated the repertoire across all time points, though the dominance fluctuated and decreased in many PLHIV after ART. The samples were dated from about 2003 to 2017, and the ART regimens that were used may be less effective than current ART regimens. ART initiation was associated with a significant increase in TRB diversity, but diversity stayed significantly below transplant donor controls even after long-term ART. Because pre-ART samples had limited cell numbers, unsorted PBMC were profiled rather than sorted CD4+ and CD8+ T cells. Because PBMC availability was limited, only the TCR beta chain was sequenced, with no alpha chain pairing. HIV repertoires had narrower CDR3 length ranges than controls, and the network structure suggested an antigen-experienced repertoire that shifted only slightly toward naive after ART. Inferences about post-ART repertoire changes are limited because no data were available on ART adherence, viral resistance or therapy changes.

About this clone: Its antigen is still unknown. Base quality data are lacking; no much larger clone is found one base away.

Sequencing of the TRB variable region was done with the immunoSEQ hsTCRB v3.0 assay at survey level resolution. A depth of about 35,000-50,000 T-cell genomes per sample was targeted for TRB sequencing. TRB libraries were pooled and sequenced on an Illumina MiSeq using a v3 150-cycle kit. Per the original workflow: Analysis of repertoires was carried out in R inside a reproducible Nextflow workflow spanning QC, data transformation and analysis. LymphoSeq2, an R package for exploring AIRR-Seq data, was used to implement the custom analyses. A few samples that produced fewer than 5000 total TRB sequences were removed, so 150 to 200 HIV repertoires were analyzed. Of the roughly 180 retained HIV repertoires, approximately 60 were collected before and 129 after ART initiation. Repertoires were downsampled to 5000 TRB nucleotide sequences, with summary statistics averaged over 100 downsampling iterations. TRB sequences were retained for analysis only if CDR3 regions of at least seven amino acids were present. Diversity was measured with a Shannon entropy-derived clonality score and the Gini coefficient. Repertoire networks linked the top 5000 CDR3 amino acid sequences whenever two sequences differed by an edit distance of one. For TRB CDR3 amino acid sequences, GLIPH2 was used to predict antigen specificity groups and MHC restriction. To flag known CMV, EBV, HIV or tissue antigen associations, CDR3 amino acid sequences were matched against VDJdb and McPAS-TCR. Pre-ART, post-ART and control groups were compared with Wilcoxon signed-rank tests and Holm-Bonferroni correction. The table was pulled from immuneACCESS by TCRdb, which kept in-frame rearrangements only. Such tables lose some clones; where checked, under half of the loss comes from unresolved V genes, and the rest has no known cause. That table furnishes V, J and clone size, whereas the DNA furnished D and trimming. The sample table lists 34,000 or so clones, around 84% of them with a count of one. Jointly, the top ten make up about 5.3% of the sample.

The sequencing here drew on unsorted PBMCs, taken approximately 2.9 years before starting antiretroviral therapy. The chain uses TRBV14 and TRBJ1-3; the D gene cannot be named for sure. The receptor was derived from a woman in her twenties or thirties with HIV. CDR3 loop: CASSQRASGNTIYF. The DNA sequence is as follows: TGTGCCAGCAGCCAAAGGGCCTCTGGAAACACCATATATTTT. Beyond the CDR3, the reference TRBV14 and TRBJ1-3 genes provide the residues; the full variable domain reads: EAGVTQFPSHSVIEKGQTVTLRCDPISGHDNLYWYRRVMGKEIKFLLHFVKESKQDESGMPNNRFLAERTGGTYSTLKVQPAELEDSGVYFCASSQRASGNTIYFGEGSWLTVV.